This is a list of T cell receptor beta chains from one sample in a study of blood T cell repertoires in COVID-19. Only in-frame clones appear in the TCRdb table, and some are missing; sequencing was by immunoSEQ multiplex PCR. The sample lists about 140,000 clones, more than 75% occurring once. The material sequenced was peripheral blood. The receptors were gathered from a man older than 75 with acute or convalescent COVID-19. The CDR3 runs from the conserved cysteine through the conserved F or W. The D gene is left open where the match is weak. For some rows the clone size is stated as once, few or many, or as a class when expanded; others skip it.

len,j_gene,v_gene,abundance,d_gene,CDR3nt,CDR3aa
14,TRBJ2-1,TRBV6-6,.,.,TGTGCCAGCAGTTACTCTAGGGGGGGTGTCGAGCAGTTCTTC,CASSYSRGGVEQFF
16,TRBJ1-2,TRBV6-6,.,.,TGTGCCAGCAGTTACTCGTCAGGTGGGGAGGTTGATGGCTACACCTTC,CASSYSSGGEVDGYTF
20,TRBJ2-1,TRBV21-1,.,.,TGTGCCAGCAGCAACGGACTAGCGGGGGAATCCCTGAGCTCCTACAATGAGCAGTTCTTC,CASSNGLAGESLSSYNEQFF
15,TRBJ2-7,TRBV14,.,TRBD1,TGTGCCAGCAGCCAAGGGTCCGGGACAGGGTACGAGCAGTACTTC,CASSQGSGTGYEQYF
15,TRBJ2-5,TRBV5-1,.,TRBD2,TGCGCCAGCAGGCGTCTAGCGGGGGGAGGAGAGACCCAGTACTTC,CASRRLAGGGETQYF
11,TRBJ2-1,TRBV7-8,.,.,TGTGCCAGCAGAGCAACCTATGAGCAGTTCTTC,CASRATYEQFF
17,TRBJ2-3,TRBV18,.,TRBD2,TGTGCCAGCTCAACCGGACTAGCGGGGGCCAGCACAGATACGCAGTATTTT,CASSTGLAGASTDTQYF
12,TRBJ2-5,TRBV7-2,.,.,TGTGCCAGCAGCCGGGGTACGGAGACCCAGTACTTC,CASSRGTETQYF
16,TRBJ2-7,TRBV18,.,TRBD1,TGTGCCAGCTCACCCACAAAACAGGGGCTTTTCTACGAGCAGTACTTC,CASSPTKQGLFYEQYF
16,TRBJ1-5,TRBV4-1,.,.,TGCGCCAGCAGCCAAGAGGTAGGGGGGGATAATCAGCCCCAGCATTTT,CASSQEVGGDNQPQHF
15,TRBJ1-5,TRBV7-9,.,TRBD1,TGTGCCAGCAGCCCCCTGGACAGGGAGAATCAGCCCCAGCATTTT,CASSPLDRENQPQHF
16,TRBJ2-6,TRBV6-2/TRBV6-3,.,.,TGTGCCAGCAGTCGGAACAGGGCTCAGTCCGCCAACGTCCTGACTTTC,CASSRNRAQSANVLTF
14,TRBJ2-7,TRBV6-4,.,.,TGTGCCAGCAGTGGTTACCGAGCGCTATACGAGCAGTACTTC,CASSGYRALYEQYF
16,TRBJ2-3,TRBV24-1,.,TRBD2,TGTGCCACCAGTGCTCCGGGGCGGGGGGGCCTAGATACGCAGTATTTT,CATSAPGRGGLDTQYF
15,TRBJ2-7,TRBV29-1,.,TRBD2,TGCAGCGTTGTTGGGACTAGCGGGGGTGGCTACGAGCAGTACTTC,CSVVGTSGGGYEQYF
12,TRBJ2-2,TRBV7-3,.,.,TGTGCCAGCAGCTTCCTTAACGGGGAGCTGTTTTTT,CASSFLNGELFF
17,TRBJ2-1,TRBV28,.,TRBD1,TGTGCCAGCAGGATGGGAGGGGGACAGGGCTCCTACAATGAGCAGTTCTTC,CASRMGGGQGSYNEQFF
16,TRBJ2-3,TRBV7-3,.,TRBD2,TGTGCCAGCAGCAGCAACCGAGCGGGGGCCGGAGATACGCAGTATTTT,CASSSNRAGAGDTQYF
10,TRBJ1-4,TRBV10-1,.,.,TGCGCCAGCAGTGAGCGGAAACTGTTTTTT,CASSERKLFF
15,TRBJ1-5,TRBV7-2,.,.,TGTGCCAGCAGCTTAGTCGGACAGCTCAATCAGCCCCAGCATTTT,CASSLVGQLNQPQHF
13,TRBJ2-7,TRBV24-1,.,.,TGTGCCACCAGTGAAACCGGCTCCTACGAGCAGTACTTC,CATSETGSYEQYF
12,TRBJ2-1,TRBV5-1,.,TRBD1,TGCGCCAGCAGCCAACAGGGGCATGAGCAGTTCTTC,CASSQQGHEQFF
16,TRBJ2-3,TRBV11-2,.,TRBD2,TGTGCCAGCAGCCCCGGGGGGTCGTGGGTCACAGATACGCAGTATTTT,CASSPGGSWVTDTQYF
16,TRBJ2-1,TRBV10-2,.,TRBD2,TGCGCCAGCAGTGAGTCCGGGACTAGCGGACACAATGAGCAGTTCTTC,CASSESGTSGHNEQFF
13,TRBJ2-7,TRBV7-2,.,.,TGTGCCAGCAGCTCCGGACAAACCTACGAGCAGTACTTC,CASSSGQTYEQYF
15,TRBJ2-2,TRBV6-2/TRBV6-3,once,TRBD1,TGTGCCAGCAGCTCCGACAGGGTAGGCACCGGGGAGCTGTTTTTT,CASSSDRVGTGELFF